This TCR beta chain stems from a study of blood T cells in healthy people across ages. Collection of 8.5 to 10 milliliters of peripheral blood was performed for each donor. As for this clonotype: Antigen unknown.

General study findings and limits: Any changes in expanded clonotypes were possibly confounded, as donor CMV status remained unknown.

A second roughly 6 to 12 cycle PCR used barcoded and J-beta primers. TCRdb processed the 5' RACE reads anew with MiXCR; each CDR3 protein has one entry. The repertoire consists of about 1.8 million distinct CDR3 sequences, with roughly 50% occurring once and the leading ten covering over 2%. The V end was cut by 5 bases, the J end by 3 bases, with 14 bases between. The CDR3 spans 15 residues. From germline, CDR1 is SGHTA and CDR2 FQGNSA. The chain employs TRBV7-2 and TRBJ2-1; tentatively, D is TRBD1 (6 bases). Sequencing was performed on blood. This sequence originates from a woman aged 40 to 50 in good health. The CDR3 DNA sequence: TGTGCCAGCAGCCGCTCAAGAGGGGGCTACAATGAGCAGTTCTTC. Translated: CASSRSRGGYNEQFF.